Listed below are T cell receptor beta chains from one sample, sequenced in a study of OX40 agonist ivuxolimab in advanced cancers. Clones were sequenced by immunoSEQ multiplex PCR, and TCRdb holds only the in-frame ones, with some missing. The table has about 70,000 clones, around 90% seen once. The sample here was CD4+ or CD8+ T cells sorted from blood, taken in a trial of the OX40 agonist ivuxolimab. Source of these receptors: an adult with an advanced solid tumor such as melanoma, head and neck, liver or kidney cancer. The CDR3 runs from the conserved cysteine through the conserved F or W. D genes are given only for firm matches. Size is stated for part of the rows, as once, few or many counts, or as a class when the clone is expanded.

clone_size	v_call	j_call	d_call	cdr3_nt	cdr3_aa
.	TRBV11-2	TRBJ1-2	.	TGTGCCAGCAGCTTACTCGGACCAGGAAACTATGGCTACACCTTC	CASSLLGPGNYGYTF
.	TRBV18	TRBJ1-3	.	TGTGCCAGCTCACCACGAGCGTCATTAGATGGAAACACCATATATTTT	CASSPRASLDGNTIYF
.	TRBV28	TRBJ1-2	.	TGTGCCAGCAGTTCACCGGACAGTCCCAAAGGCTACACCTTC	CASSSPDSPKGYTF
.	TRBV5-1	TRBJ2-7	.	TGCGCCAGCAGGAAACTAGGGGCCGGGTACGAGCAGTACTTC	CASRKLGAGYEQYF
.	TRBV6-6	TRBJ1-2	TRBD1	TGTGCCAGCAGTTCGGTGGGACAGAACTATGGCTACACCTTC	CASSSVGQNYGYTF
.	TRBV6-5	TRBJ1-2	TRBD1	TGTGCCAGCAGTCGTCCGGGACAGGGGGCATCCGGCTACACCTTC	CASSRPGQGASGYTF
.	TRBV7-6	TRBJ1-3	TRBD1	TGTGCCAGCAGCCTGGGACAGGGTGTCTCTGGAAACACCATATATTTT	CASSLGQGVSGNTIYF
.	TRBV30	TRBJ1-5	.	TGTGCCTGGAGTCCTACAGGGTCGTGGGGGCAGCCCCAGCATTTT	CAWSPTGSWGQPQHF
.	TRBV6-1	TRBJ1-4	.	TGTGCCAGCAGTGTCGGATTCACTCTCTCAACTAATGAAAAACTGTTTTTT	CASSVGFTLSTNEKLFF
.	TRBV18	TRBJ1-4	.	TGTGCCAGCTCAAGAGGAGTGAATGAAAAACTGTTTTTT	CASSRGVNEKLFF
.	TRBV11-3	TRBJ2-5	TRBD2	TGTGCCAGCAGCTTAGGTGGACTAGCGGGAAGACAAGAGACCCAGTACTTC	CASSLGGLAGRQETQYF
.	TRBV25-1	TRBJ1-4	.	TGTGCCAGCTCCCGACCCGGCAGGAGTCGAAAACTGTTTTTT	CASSRPGRSRKLFF
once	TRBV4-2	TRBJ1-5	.	TGTGCCAGCAGCCAAGAACTGGGGGCAGGTCGGCCCAATCAGCCCCAGCATTTT	CASSQELGAGRPNQPQHF
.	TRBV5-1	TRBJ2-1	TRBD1	TGCGCCAGCAGCGGGGGACAGGGATTTAATGAGCAGTTCTTC	CASSGGQGFNEQFF
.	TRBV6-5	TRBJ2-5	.	TGTGCCTCGAAGAGAACAGGGTCGCAAGAGACCCAGTACTTC	CASKRTGSQETQYF
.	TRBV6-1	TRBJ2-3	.	TGTGCCTCGGGGGCCACAGATACGCAGTATTTT	CASGATDTQYF
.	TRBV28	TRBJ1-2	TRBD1	TGTGCCAGCAGTACCGCCCTTGTGGGGACAGGGGGAAACTATGGCTACACCTTC	CASSTALVGTGGNYGYTF
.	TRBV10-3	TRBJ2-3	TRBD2	TGTGCCATTCAGACTAGCGGGGTAACAGATACGCAGTATTTT	CAIQTSGVTDTQYF
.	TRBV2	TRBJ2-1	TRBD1	TGTGCCAGCAGGCTACAGGGGAGTCCCTACAATGAGCAGTTCTTC	CASRLQGSPYNEQFF
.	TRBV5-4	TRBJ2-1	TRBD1	TGTGCCAGCAGCAACGCCGGGACAGGAGCGGTCAATGAGCAGTTCTTC	CASSNAGTGAVNEQFF
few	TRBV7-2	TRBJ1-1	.	TGTGCCAGCAGCTTAGTATTGGGGGACACTGAAGCTTTCTTT	CASSLVLGDTEAFF
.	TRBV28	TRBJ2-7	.	TGTGCCAGCAGTCCCAACGACCCTTACAGCTCCTACGAGCAGTACTTC	CASSPNDPYSSYEQYF
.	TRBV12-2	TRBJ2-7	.	TGTGCAAGTCGCTTAGCACCGCGACCCCAAAAAGACGGGGTCTTGGGCCACTACGAGCAGTACTTC	CASRLAPRPQKDGVLGHYEQYF
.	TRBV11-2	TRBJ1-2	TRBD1	TGTGCCAGCAGCTCTATTACAGGGGCGAGTGGCTACACCTTC	CASSSITGASGYTF
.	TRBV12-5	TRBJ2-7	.	TGTGCTAGTGGTTTGGTTATAAGCGCCTCCAACCACCACGAGCAGTACTTC	CASGLVISASNHHEQYF
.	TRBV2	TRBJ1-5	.	TGTGCCAGCGGGGAGTGGAGGAACAATCAGCCCCAGCATTTT	CASGEWRNNQPQHF
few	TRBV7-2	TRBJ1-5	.	TGTGCCAGCAGCCCCCTTCTAGGGAGCAATCAGCCCCAGCATTTT	CASSPLLGSNQPQHF
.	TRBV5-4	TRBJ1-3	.	TGTGCCAGCAGCTTGGAGGGGATCGACTCTGGAAACACCATATATTTT	CASSLEGIDSGNTIYF
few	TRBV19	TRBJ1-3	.	TGTGCCAGTAGTATTGCTCAGGGAGCAGGAAACACCATATATTTT	CASSIAQGAGNTIYF